Described below is a single TCR beta chain sequence and its context. Sequencing used immunoSEQ multiplex PCR; TCRdb keeps in-frame clones, though not all of them. The top ten clones hold around 24% of a sample with about 820,000 clones, 80% to 95% of them seen once. Germline CDR1 reads SGDLS; CDR2 reads YYNGEE. The CDR3 extends over 14 amino acids. V lost 4 bases and J lost 3, with 13 bases in between. CD45RO-negative CD8 cells positively selected for CCR7 made up the naive population, which excluded terminally differentiated effector memory CD45RA+ cells. These data originate in a study of shared clonotypes between healthy human individuals.

The sample consisted of naive CD8+ T cells sorted from blood. V usage is TRBV9 and J usage is TRBJ1-2, with D possibly TRBD1 on 6 matching bases. The receptor comes from a man aged 25-40 years in good health. In nucleotides, the CDR3 is TGTGCCAGCAGCACACAGGGTCCTGACTATGGCTACACCTTC. It yields the protein CASSTQGPDYGYTF.